This T cell receptor beta chain was profiled in a study of cytomegalovirus exposure and HLA in healthy donors. Study-wide context: A previous analysis identified around 120 million unique TCR beta sequences derived from about 180 million T cells.

CDR1 is SNHLY, CDR2 FYNNEI, per germline. The CDR3 runs to 11 residues. Trimming took 8 bases from V and 12 from J, leaving 14 bases between them. PCR involved 60 Vbeta and 13 Jbeta primers. Assay: immunoSEQ multiplex PCR; the TCRdb copy retains only in-frame clones and omits some. Of fewer than 65,000 clones listed, 60% to 80% are singletons. The receptor was derived from a woman aged 40-49 years in good health and CMV-seropositive. The specimen sequenced was PBMCs. The chain is built from TRBV2 and TRBJ2-1; D gene unclear. DNA of the CDR3: TGTGCCAGCGTGAAAGGCGGCGGGCAGTTCTTC. Residues: CASVKGGGQFF.